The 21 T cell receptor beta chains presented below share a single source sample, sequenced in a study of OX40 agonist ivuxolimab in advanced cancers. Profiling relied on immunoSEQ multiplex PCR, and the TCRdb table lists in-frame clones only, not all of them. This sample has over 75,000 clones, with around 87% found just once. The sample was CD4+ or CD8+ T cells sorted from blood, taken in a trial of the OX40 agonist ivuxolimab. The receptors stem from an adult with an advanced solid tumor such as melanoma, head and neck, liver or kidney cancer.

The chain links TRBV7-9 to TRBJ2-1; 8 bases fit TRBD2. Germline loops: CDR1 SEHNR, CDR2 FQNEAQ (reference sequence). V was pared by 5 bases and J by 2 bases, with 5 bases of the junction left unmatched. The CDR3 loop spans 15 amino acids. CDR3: CASSVTSGPYNEQFF. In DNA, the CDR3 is TGTGCCAGCAGCGTAACTAGCGGACCCTACAATGAGCAGTTCTTC.

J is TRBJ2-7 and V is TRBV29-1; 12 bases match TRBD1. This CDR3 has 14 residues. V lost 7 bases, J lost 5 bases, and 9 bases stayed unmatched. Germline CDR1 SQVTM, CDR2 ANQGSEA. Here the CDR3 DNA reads TGCAGCGCCGGATCGGGACAGGGGGCGAACGAGCAGTACGTC. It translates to CSAGSGQGANEQYV.

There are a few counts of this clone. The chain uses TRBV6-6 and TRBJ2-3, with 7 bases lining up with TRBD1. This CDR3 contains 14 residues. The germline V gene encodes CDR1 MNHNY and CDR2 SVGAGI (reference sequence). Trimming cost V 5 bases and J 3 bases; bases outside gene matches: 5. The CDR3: CASSTGARTDTQYF. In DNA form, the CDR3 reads TGTGCCAGCAGTACAGGGGCCAGAACAGATACGCAGTATTTT.

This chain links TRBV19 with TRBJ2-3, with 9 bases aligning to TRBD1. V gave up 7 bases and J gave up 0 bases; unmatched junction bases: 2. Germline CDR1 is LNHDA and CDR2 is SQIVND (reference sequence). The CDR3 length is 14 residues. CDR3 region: CASNDRGSTDTQYF. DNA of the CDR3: TGTGCCAGTAACGACAGGGGGAGCACAGATACGCAGTATTTT.

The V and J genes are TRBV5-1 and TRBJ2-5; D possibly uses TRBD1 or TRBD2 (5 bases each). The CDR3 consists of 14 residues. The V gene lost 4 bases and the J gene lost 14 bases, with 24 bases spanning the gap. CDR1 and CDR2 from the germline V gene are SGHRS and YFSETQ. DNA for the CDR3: TGCGCCAGCAGCGCCTCGACCGGGGCTCGGTCTCTTTACTTC. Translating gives CASSASTGARSLYF. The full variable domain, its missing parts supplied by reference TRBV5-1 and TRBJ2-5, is KAGVTQTPRYLIKTRGQQVTLSCSPISGHRSVSWYQQTPGQGLQFLFEYFSETQRNKGNFPGRFSGRQFSNSRSEMNVSTLELGDSALYLCASSASTGARSLYFGPGTRLLVL.

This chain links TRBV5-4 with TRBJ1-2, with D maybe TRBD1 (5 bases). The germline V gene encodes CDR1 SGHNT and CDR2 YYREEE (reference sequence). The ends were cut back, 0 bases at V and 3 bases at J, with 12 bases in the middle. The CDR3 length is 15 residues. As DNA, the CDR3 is TGTGCCAGCAGCTTGGGGGGCCAGGTAGACTATGGCTACACCTTC. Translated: CASSLGGQVDYGYTF.

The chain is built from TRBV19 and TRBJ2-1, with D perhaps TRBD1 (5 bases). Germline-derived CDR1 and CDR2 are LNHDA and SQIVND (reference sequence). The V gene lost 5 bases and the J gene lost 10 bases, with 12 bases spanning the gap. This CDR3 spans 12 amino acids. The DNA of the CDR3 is TGTGCCAGTAGTTTGACAGTCGACGAGCAGTTCTTC. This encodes CASSLTVDEQFF.

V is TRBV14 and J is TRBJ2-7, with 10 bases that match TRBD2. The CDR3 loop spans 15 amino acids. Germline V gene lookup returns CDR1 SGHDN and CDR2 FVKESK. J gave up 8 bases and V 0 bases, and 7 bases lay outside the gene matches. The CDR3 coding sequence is TGTGCCAGCAGCCAAGAAATAAGCGGGAGGGCCCAGCAGTACTTC. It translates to CASSQEISGRAQQYF.

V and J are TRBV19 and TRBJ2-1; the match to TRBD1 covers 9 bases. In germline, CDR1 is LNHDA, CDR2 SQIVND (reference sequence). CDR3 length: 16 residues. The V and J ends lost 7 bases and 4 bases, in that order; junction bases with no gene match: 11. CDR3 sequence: CASNQGGTGWYNEQFF. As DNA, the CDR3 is TGTGCCAGTAATCAGGGTGGGACAGGGTGGTACAATGAGCAGTTCTTC.

CDR3 nucleotide sequence: TGCGCCAGCAGCTTCCTACGGGACACCTCCTACGAGCAGTACTTC. It specifies CASSFLRDTSYEQYF. The rearrangement uses TRBV5-1 and TRBJ2-7; perhaps TRBD1 as D (6 bases). This CDR3 has 15 residues. V shed 2 bases and J shed 0 bases, with 12 bases lying between them. Germline CDR1 is SGHRS and CDR2 is YFSETQ.

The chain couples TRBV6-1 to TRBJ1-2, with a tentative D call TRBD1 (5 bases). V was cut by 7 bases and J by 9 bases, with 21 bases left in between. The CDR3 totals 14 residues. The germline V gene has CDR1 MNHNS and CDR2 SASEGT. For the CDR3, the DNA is TGTGCCAGCACGGGAAGGCAGAAGGGGAGAAGCTACACCTTC. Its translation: CASTGRQKGRSYTF.

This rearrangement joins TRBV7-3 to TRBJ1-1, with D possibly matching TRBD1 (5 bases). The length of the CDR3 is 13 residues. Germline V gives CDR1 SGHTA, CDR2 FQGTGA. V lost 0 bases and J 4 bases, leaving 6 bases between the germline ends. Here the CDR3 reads CASSLTQGTEAFF. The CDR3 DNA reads TGTGCCAGCAGCTTAACGCAGGGCACTGAAGCTTTCTTT.

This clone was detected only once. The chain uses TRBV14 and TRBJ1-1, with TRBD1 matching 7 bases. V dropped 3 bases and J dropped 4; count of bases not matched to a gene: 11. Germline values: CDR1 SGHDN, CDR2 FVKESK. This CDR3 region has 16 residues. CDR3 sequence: CASSQQHRGLGTEAFF. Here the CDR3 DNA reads TGTGCCAGCAGCCAGCAACACAGGGGATTGGGCACTGAAGCTTTCTTT.

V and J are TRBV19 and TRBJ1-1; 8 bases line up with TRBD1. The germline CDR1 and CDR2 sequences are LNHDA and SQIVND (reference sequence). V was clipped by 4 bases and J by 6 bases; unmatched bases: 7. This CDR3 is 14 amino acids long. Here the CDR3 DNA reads TGTGCCAGTAGTACAGGGGGCGCAGGCCCTGAAGCTTTCTTT. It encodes CASSTGGAGPEAFF.

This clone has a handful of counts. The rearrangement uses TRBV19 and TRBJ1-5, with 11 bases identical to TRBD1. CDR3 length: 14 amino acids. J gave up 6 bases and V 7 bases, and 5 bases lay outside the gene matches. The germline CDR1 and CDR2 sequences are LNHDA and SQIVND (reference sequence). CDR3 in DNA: TGTGCCAGTATAGGGACAGGGGGTTTTCAGCCCCAGCATTTT. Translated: CASIGTGGFQPQHF.

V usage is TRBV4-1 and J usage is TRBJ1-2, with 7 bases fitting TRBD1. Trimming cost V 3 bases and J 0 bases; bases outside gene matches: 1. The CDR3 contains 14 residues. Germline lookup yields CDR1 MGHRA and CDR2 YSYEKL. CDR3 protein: CASSHGQANYGYTF. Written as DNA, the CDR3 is TGCGCCAGCAGCCACGGACAGGCTAACTATGGCTACACCTTC.

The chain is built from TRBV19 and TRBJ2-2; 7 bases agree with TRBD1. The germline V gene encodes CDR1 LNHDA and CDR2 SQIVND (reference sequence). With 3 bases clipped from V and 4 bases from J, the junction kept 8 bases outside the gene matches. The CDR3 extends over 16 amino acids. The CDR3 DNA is TGTGCCAGTAGTATGAGAACAGGGGCGGGCACCGGGGAGCTGTTTTTT. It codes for CASSMRTGAGTGELFF.

CDR3 in DNA: TGCGCCAGCAGCCTCCTCGGAACCACCGAGGGGGAGCTGTTTTTT. Encoded protein: CASSLLGTTEGELFF. The chain links TRBV5-1 to TRBJ2-2; D call uncertain. Germline-derived CDR1 and CDR2 are SGHRS and YFSETQ. The V end lost 4 bases, the J end lost 8 bases, and 18 bases lay between the germline ends. This CDR3 spans 15 amino acids.

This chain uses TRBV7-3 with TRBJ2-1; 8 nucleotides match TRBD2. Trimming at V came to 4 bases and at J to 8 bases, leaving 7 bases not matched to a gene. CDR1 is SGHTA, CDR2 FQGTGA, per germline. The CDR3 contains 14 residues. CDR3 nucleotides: TGTGCCAGCAGCTCTCAGGGGACTAGAGATGAGCAGTTCTTC. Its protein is CASSSQGTRDEQFF.

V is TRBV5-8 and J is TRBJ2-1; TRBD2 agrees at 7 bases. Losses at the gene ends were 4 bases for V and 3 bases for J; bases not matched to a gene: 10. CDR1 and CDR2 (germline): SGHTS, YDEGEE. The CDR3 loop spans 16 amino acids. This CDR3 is CASSPGLIAGYNEQFF. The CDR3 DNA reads TGTGCCAGCAGCCCCGGCTTGATAGCGGGCTACAATGAGCAGTTCTTC.

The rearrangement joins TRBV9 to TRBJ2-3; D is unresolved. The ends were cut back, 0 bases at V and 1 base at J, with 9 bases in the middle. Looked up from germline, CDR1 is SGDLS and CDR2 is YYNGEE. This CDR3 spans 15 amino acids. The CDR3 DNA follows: TGTGCCAGCAGCGTAGGGTTTGTGGGCACAGATACGCAGTATTTT. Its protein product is CASSVGFVGTDTQYF.